These 2 T cell receptor beta chains originate from one sample sequenced in a study of blood T cell repertoires in COVID-19. Only in-frame clones appear in the TCRdb table, and some are missing; sequencing was by immunoSEQ multiplex PCR. This table holds tens of thousands of clones, nearly 90% found once. The sequenced sample consisted of peripheral blood. The receptor source for this set is a woman in her fifties or sixties with active COVID-19.

The chain recombines TRBV25-1 with TRBJ2-7, with 9 bases identical to TRBD1. CDR3 length: 15 amino acids. V lost 0 bases to trimming and J lost 4 bases; unmatched junction nucleotides: 4. CDR1 and CDR2 (germline): MGHDK, SYGVNS. CDR3 DNA: TGTGCCAGCAGTGAATACGGGACAGGGCTGTACGAGCAGTACTTC. Translated: CASSEYGTGLYEQYF.

This clone occurred a few times. The chain couples TRBV30 to TRBJ1-1; D is unresolved. CDR1 and CDR2 (germline): GTSNPN, SVGIG (reference sequence). V shed 2 bases and J shed 1 base, with 11 bases lying between them. This CDR3 is 14 amino acids long. CDR3: CAWSIGLQNTEAFF. The DNA for the CDR3 is TGTGCCTGGAGTATAGGACTCCAGAACACTGAAGCTTTCTTT.